This T cell receptor (beta chain) emerged from a study of lymphopenia after photon versus proton radiotherapy. This clone showed up just a few times. The antigen remains undetermined. Between the trimmed V and J ends, which lost 3 bases and 4 bases, there was a span of 4 bases. The CDR3 is made up of 11 amino acids. Germline CDR1 and CDR2: GTSNPN and SVGIG (reference sequence). Study outcomes and limitations: After the lymphocyte nadir, photon-treated repertoires showed oligoclonal expansion, especially of CD8+ Temra cells. Survival link was tested only in deceased patients; proton benefit remains a possibility. Post-nadir TCR diversity decline inversely tracked overall survival among those who died. Under photons, naive T cells and diversity fell while effector/memory populations rose.

Here immunoSEQ multiplex PCR was the method, and the copy in TCRdb shows in-frame clones only, minus some. The sample includes approximately 91,000 clones, 80% to 90% of them seen just once. This sequence joins TRBV30 and TRBJ1-3; D call uncertain. The source was peripheral blood, collected from a patient treated with proton-based radiotherapy. The receptor was isolated from a man aged 55 to 69 with pancreatic cancer. CDR3 protein: CAWSNGNTIYF. In DNA form, the CDR3 reads TGTGCCTGGAGCAACGGAAACACCATATATTTT.